This is a list of T cell receptor beta chains from one sample in a study of monozygotic twins with cystic fibrosis. Profiled with immunoSEQ multiplex PCR; TCRdb holds only in-frame clones, not every one. The data show approximately 27,000 clones, with less than 95% seen just once and 0.54% held by the top ten. Material for sequencing was blood. These receptors were collected from a girl aged 2-10 years with cystic fibrosis. CDR3s include the opening cysteine and the closing phenylalanine or tryptophan. The D gene is left open where the match is weak. Only part of the rows carry a size: once, few, many, or a class if the clone is expanded.

d_call j_call v_call clone_size cdr3_nt cdr3_aa
NA TRBJ2-5 TRBV19 NA TGTGCCAGTAGTATAGAAGGACACAGCCAAGAGACCCAGTACTTC CASSIEGHSQETQYF
NA TRBJ1-1 TRBV29-1 NA TGCAGCGACCGGTGGGGTGAAGCTTTCTTT CSDRWGEAFF
TRBD2 TRBJ2-5 TRBV4-2 NA TGTGCCAGCAGCCAGGGACTAGCGGGGGGACAAGAGACCCAGTACTTC CASSQGLAGGQETQYF
TRBD1 TRBJ2-5 TRBV6-6 NA TGTGCCAGCAGTAAGGACAGGAAAGAGACCCAGTACTTC CASSKDRKETQYF
TRBD2 TRBJ2-7 TRBV7-2 NA TGTGCCAGCAGCTTGACTAGCGCCTACGAGCAGTACTTC CASSLTSAYEQYF
NA TRBJ1-2 TRBV15 NA TGTGCCACCAGCAGTGGCCTCAGCCTACTCGTGCATGGCTACACCTTC CATSSGLSLLVHGYTF
NA TRBJ1-2 TRBV4-1 NA TGCGCCAGCAGCCAACCGGACCTATCTGGCTACACCTTC CASSQPDLSGYTF
NA TRBJ2-1 TRBV5-1 NA TGCGCCAGCAGCTTAGTAGATGAGCAGTTCTTC CASSLVDEQFF
NA TRBJ2-5 TRBV21-1 NA TGTGCCAGCAGCAAAACGGACAGGGAAGAGACCCAGTACTTC CASSKTDREETQYF
NA TRBJ1-2 TRBV5-1 NA TGCGCCAGCAGCTTGTTGGCCGGAGCCCTCCCCTATGGCTACACCTTC CASSLLAGALPYGYTF
TRBD2 TRBJ2-1 TRBV30 NA TGTGCCTGGAGACTAGCGGGGGGGCGCAATGAGCAGTTCTTC CAWRLAGGRNEQFF
NA TRBJ2-7 TRBV6-6 once TGTGCCAGCAGTTACTCGGGAGCCTACGAGCAGTACTTC CASSYSGAYEQYF
NA TRBJ1-5 TRBV5-1 NA TGCGCCAGCAGCTTGGGCCTCGGGATTAATCAGCCCCAGCATTTT CASSLGLGINQPQHF
NA TRBJ1-2 TRBV29-1 NA TGCAGCGTTGGGCAGGGGAGGGGCTACACCTTC CSVGQGRGYTF
NA TRBJ2-1 TRBV7-9 NA TGTGCCAGCAGCTTAGACCCTAACATGTCCCCATCCTACAATGAGCAGTTCTTC CASSLDPNMSPSYNEQFF
TRBD1 TRBJ1-3 TRBV13 NA TGTGCCAGCAGCTTGACAGGGAGCTCTGGAAACACCATATATTTT CASSLTGSSGNTIYF
NA TRBJ2-7 TRBV5-4 NA TGTGCCAGCAGCTTCAATTTCCCCTACGAGCAGTACTTC CASSFNFPYEQYF
NA TRBJ1-1 TRBV5-1 once TGCGCCAGCAGCTTGAGGAGCAGGGATGGGGATCACATGAACACTGAAGCTTTCTTT CASSLRSRDGDHMNTEAFF
TRBD2 TRBJ2-4 TRBV30 NA TGTGCCTGGGCCCCGGGCGGGGGTGGCGCCAAAAACATTCAGTACTTC CAWAPGGGGAKNIQYF
NA TRBJ1-2 TRBV6-5 NA TGTGCCAGCAGTTACAACCGCCAACTCGGCTACACCTTC CASSYNRQLGYTF
NA TRBJ1-5 TRBV2 NA TGTGCCAGCAGTACCGAAGACACAGGGAATCAGCCCCAGCATTTT CASSTEDTGNQPQHF
TRBD2 TRBJ2-3 TRBV30 NA TGTGCCTGCCTTTCCGGGACTAGCGGGGGGATAGATACGCAGTATTTT CACLSGTSGGIDTQYF
NA TRBJ1-6 TRBV6-5 NA TGTGCCAGCAGTTACCTCTCGGGGAATAATTCACCCCTCCACTTT CASSYLSGNNSPLHF
NA TRBJ2-7 TRBV11-3 NA TGTGCCAGCAGCTTAGAAACAGCATCCTACGAGCAGTACTTC CASSLETASYEQYF
NA TRBJ2-7 TRBV2 NA TGTGCCAGCAGTGTTGAGGGGGGCTACGAGCAGTACTTC CASSVEGGYEQYF
NA TRBJ1-1 TRBV6-5 NA TGTGCCAGCAGTTGGGAGCGGGGGCGCGGTGAAGCTTTCTTT CASSWERGRGEAFF
NA TRBJ1-2 TRBV14 NA TGTGCCAGCAGCCAAGATTTACCGGGTCCCAAGTATGGCTACACCTTC CASSQDLPGPKYGYTF
TRBD1 TRBJ1-2 TRBV7-9 NA TGTGCCAGCAGCTTATTCCCGAGGACAGGGAAAGACTATGGCTACACCTTC CASSLFPRTGKDYGYTF
TRBD1 TRBJ1-5 TRBV6-5 NA TGTGCCAGCAGTTACTCAGGGACAGGGATCAATCAGCCCCAGCATTTT CASSYSGTGINQPQHF
NA TRBJ2-3 TRBV27 NA TGTGCCAGCAGCCACGGGCTAGCAGCCTACACAGATACGCAGTATTTT CASSHGLAAYTDTQYF
NA TRBJ1-1 TRBV6-5 NA TGTGCCAGCACCGTCACCTGGAAGGGTGAAGCTTTCTTT CASTVTWKGEAFF
NA TRBJ2-1 TRBV5-6 NA TGTGCCAGCAGCATGGTTCCCAGCAACAATGAGCAGTTCTTC CASSMVPSNNEQFF
NA TRBJ2-7 TRBV30 once TGTGCCTGGTGGTCAGGGGCCCAGGACGAGCAGTACTTC CAWWSGAQDEQYF
NA TRBJ1-1 TRBV7-9 NA TGTGCCAGCAGCCATGACAGTCTACTGAACACTGAAGCTTTCTTT CASSHDSLLNTEAFF
NA TRBJ2-1 TRBV2 NA TGTGCCAGCAGTGATGTGGGGGCTAAAGGTTACAATGAGCAGTTCTTC CASSDVGAKGYNEQFF
NA TRBJ2-7 TRBV14 NA TGTGCCAGCAGCCAAGCGGAACGGATCTACGAGCAGTACTTC CASSQAERIYEQYF
NA TRBJ1-1 TRBV18 once TGTGCCAGCTCAATCAGGGATGACACTGAAGCTTTCTTT CASSIRDDTEAFF
NA TRBJ2-5 TRBV5-4 NA TGTGCCAGCAGCCCGAGCCCTGTCGCTCAGACCCAGTACTTC CASSPSPVAQTQYF
TRBD1 TRBJ2-7 TRBV2 NA TGTGCCAGCAGTGGAGTTAGGGGGCGCACCTACGAGCAGTACTTC CASSGVRGRTYEQYF
NA TRBJ1-1 TRBV29-1 NA TGCAGCGTACAGACAGCAATGAACACTGAAGCTTTCTTT CSVQTAMNTEAFF
NA TRBJ1-1 TRBV19 NA TGTGCCAGTAGTATTAACACGGCGAGCACTGAAGCTTTCTTT CASSINTASTEAFF
TRBD2 TRBJ2-1 TRBV12-5 NA TGTGCTAGTGGTTTGTCCTCTCTAGCGGGGGGATCCTACAATGAGCAGTTCTTC CASGLSSLAGGSYNEQFF
NA TRBJ1-1 TRBV6-5 NA TGTGCCAGCAGTTACTCGACAGCGAACACTGAAGCTTTCTTT CASSYSTANTEAFF
NA TRBJ1-2 TRBV2 once TGTGCCAGCAGTGAGATAAGGGACCCTAACTATGGCTACACCTTC CASSEIRDPNYGYTF
NA TRBJ2-6 TRBV4-1 NA TGCGCCAGCAGCCTCCTTTCCGCTAACTCTGGGGCCAACGTCCTGACTTTC CASSLLSANSGANVLTF
NA TRBJ2-7 TRBV5-1 NA TGCGCCAGCAGCTTGGCCGGGGGAGCGGGTTACGAGCAGTACTTC CASSLAGGAGYEQYF
NA TRBJ2-7 TRBV6-6 NA TGTGCCAGCAGTTACGAGGGGTTAAGGTACGAGCAGTACTTC CASSYEGLRYEQYF
TRBD1 TRBJ2-2 TRBV5-4 NA TGTGCCAGCAGCTCGGGACAGGGGGCCGGGGAGCTGTTTTTT CASSSGQGAGELFF
NA TRBJ1-2 TRBV5-5 NA TGTGCCAGCAGCTTGAGGGTTCTCGGAGGCTATGGCTACACCTTC CASSLRVLGGYGYTF
NA TRBJ2-1 TRBV5-6 NA TGTGCCAGCAGCTTGATAGACAGTAGCAATGAGCAGTTCTTC CASSLIDSSNEQFF
NA TRBJ2-6 TRBV5-5 once TGTGCCAGCAGCCCCAGGGGGGACGCGTCTGGGGCCAACGTCCTGACTTTC CASSPRGDASGANVLTF
NA TRBJ2-7 TRBV11-2 NA TGTGCCAGCGTGGGATCATCCTACGAGCAGTACTTC CASVGSSYEQYF
TRBD1 TRBJ1-3 TRBV9 NA TGTGCCAGCAGCGTATTCGGGACAGGGGTCTCTGGAAACACCATATATTTT CASSVFGTGVSGNTIYF
NA TRBJ1-1 TRBV6-5 NA TGTGCCAGCAGGCGAGGGGGCACTGAAGCTTTCTTT CASRRGGTEAFF
NA TRBJ2-7 TRBV5-1 NA TGCGCCAGCAGCTACCGGGACGGGACCTACGAGCAGTACTTC CASSYRDGTYEQYF
TRBD1 TRBJ1-2 TRBV18 NA TGTGCCAGCTCACCCTACCGACAGGGGGCATGGGGCTACACCTTC CASSPYRQGAWGYTF
NA TRBJ2-5 TRBV7-3 few TGTGCCAGCAGCTTAACAGGGAGTGAGACCCAGTACTTC CASSLTGSETQYF
NA TRBJ1-6 TRBV1 NA TGCACCAGCAGCCTGACTAGAGGACAGGGGGGTTCCTATAATTCACCCCTCCACTTT CTSSLTRGQGGSYNSPLHF
TRBD2 TRBJ2-7 TRBV30 NA TGTGCCTGGCTAGCGGCCTACGAGCAGTACTTC CAWLAAYEQYF
TRBD1 TRBJ1-6 TRBV5-4 NA TGTGCCAGCAGCTTGGGGACAGGGGATTCACCCCTCCACTTT CASSLGTGDSPLHF